This paragraph covers one T cell receptor beta chain sequence. Its antigen is undetermined. This sample is part of a study of cytomegalovirus exposure and HLA in healthy donors. Study-level background: Genotyping of 400 or so donors showed that about 79% belonged to the Caucasian-associated ancestry cluster. Study-wide results and limits: Certain indistinguishable V segments, among them TRBV6-2 and TRBV6-3, were excluded.

Amplification used 60 Vbeta primers and 13 Jbeta primers. The data were produced by immunoSEQ multiplex PCR, yet TCRdb's version contains in-frame clones alone and is incomplete. The repertoire holds about 150,000 clones, with around 80% as singletons. The junction had 12 bases not matched to a gene; V was cut back by 4 bases and J by 3 bases. Germline CDR1 LNHNV, CDR2 YYDKDF (reference sequence). The CDR3 is 17 amino acids. The sample was PBMCs. This TCR was sampled from a middle-aged man in good health and CMV-seronegative. V gene TRBV15 combines with J gene TRBJ2-3; 8 bases align to TRBD1. CDR3 nucleotides: TGTGCCACCAGCACAGCAATCGAGGACAGGGTGACAGATACGCAGTATTTT. It yields the protein CATSTAIEDRVTDTQYF.